The entry that follows covers one T cell receptor (beta chain) sequence. Antigen specificity is unknown. Primers: 60 Vbeta forward and 13 Jbeta reverse. Measured with immunoSEQ multiplex PCR; TCRdb has only the in-frame clones, and not every one. The repertoire holds some 150,000 clones, 60% to 80% seen once, with approximately 6% in the top ten. The germline V gene has CDR1 SGHAT and CDR2 FQNNGV. V dropped 1 base and J dropped 7 bases, with 14 bases sitting between them. The CDR3 loop spans 15 amino acids. This sample stems from a study of cytomegalovirus exposure and HLA in healthy donors. Study-wide results and caveats: Roughly uniform depth of sequencing across donors was assumed in presence/absence analyses. Accurate predictions that matched the HLA-A and HLA-B alleles of most subjects were reportedly made from TCR beta sequences.

V usage is TRBV11-2 and J usage is TRBJ2-1; the D gene is possibly TRBD2 (5 bases). This sequence was found in a man aged 35-49 years in good health and CMV-seropositive. Sequencing was performed on PBMCs. The CDR3 reads CASSLVRAVWNEQFF. CDR3 sequence (DNA): TGTGCCAGCAGCTTAGTGCGGGCAGTTTGGAATGAGCAGTTCTTC.